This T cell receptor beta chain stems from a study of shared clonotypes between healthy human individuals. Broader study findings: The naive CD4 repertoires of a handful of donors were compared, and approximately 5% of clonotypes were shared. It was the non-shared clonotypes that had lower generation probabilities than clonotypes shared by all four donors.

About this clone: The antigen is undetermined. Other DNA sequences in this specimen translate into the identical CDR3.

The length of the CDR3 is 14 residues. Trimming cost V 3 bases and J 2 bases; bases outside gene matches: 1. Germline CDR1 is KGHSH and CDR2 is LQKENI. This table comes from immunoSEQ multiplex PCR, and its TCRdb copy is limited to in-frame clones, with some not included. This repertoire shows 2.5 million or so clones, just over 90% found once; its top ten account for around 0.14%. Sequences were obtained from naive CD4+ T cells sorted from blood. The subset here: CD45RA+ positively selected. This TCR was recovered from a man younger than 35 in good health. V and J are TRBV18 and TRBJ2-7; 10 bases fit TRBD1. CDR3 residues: CASSPDRGTYEQYF. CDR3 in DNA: TGTGCCAGCTCACCGGACAGGGGGACCTACGAGCAGTACTTC.